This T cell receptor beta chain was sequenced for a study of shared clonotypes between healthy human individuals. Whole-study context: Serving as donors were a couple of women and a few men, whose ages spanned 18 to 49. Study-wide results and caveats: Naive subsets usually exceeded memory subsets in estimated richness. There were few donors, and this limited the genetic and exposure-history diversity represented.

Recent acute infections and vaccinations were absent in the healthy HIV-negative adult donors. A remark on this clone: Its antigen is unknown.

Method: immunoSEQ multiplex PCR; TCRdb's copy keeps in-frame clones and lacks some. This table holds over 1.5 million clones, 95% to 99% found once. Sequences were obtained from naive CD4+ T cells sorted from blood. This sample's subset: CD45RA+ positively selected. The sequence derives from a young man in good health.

The CDR3 region is CASRRLGTYEQYF. CDR3 coding DNA: TGTGCCAGCAGGCGACTAGGCACCTACGAGCAGTACTTC. This chain links TRBV27 with TRBJ2-7; TRBD2 is a possible D gene (6 bases). Germline values: CDR1 MNHEY, CDR2 SMNVEV (reference sequence). The germline V and J ends were trimmed by 6 bases and 2 bases, with 11 bases remaining between them. CDR3 length: 13 amino acids.